This TCR beta chain was sequenced during a study of blood T cell repertoires in COVID-19. CDR1 and CDR2 (germline): SGHDT, YYEEEE. The CDR3 runs 15 residues. Unmatched junction bases numbered 2, after V lost 1 base and J lost 7 bases. TCRdb's copy holds only in-frame clones and misses some; the assay was immunoSEQ multiplex PCR. Among under 250,000 clones listed, about 89% were seen once. Sequenced material: peripheral blood. The genes are TRBV5-6 and TRBJ2-1; 13 nucleotides agree with TRBD2. The receptor comes from a woman aged 60-70 years who had recovered from COVID-19. The CDR3 DNA is TGTGCCAGCAGCTTGTTACTAGCGGGGGGGAATGAGCAGTTCTTC. As protein: CASSLLLAGGNEQFF.